The clone carrying this T cell receptor beta chain has only one observation. Its antigen is still unknown. The data were obtained in a study of T cell responses to AZD1222 COVID-19 vaccine. Study-level results: CD4 TCRs covered the whole spike, strongest at regions 160-218 and 743-854.

The data were produced by immunoSEQ multiplex PCR, yet TCRdb's version contains in-frame clones alone and is incomplete. The sample has 55,000 to 75,000 clones, 80% to 85% seen once. Between the trimmed V and J ends, which lost 10 bases and 8 bases, there was a span of 11 bases. Germline CDR1 SEHNR, CDR2 FQNEAQ (reference sequence). CDR3 length: 11 residues. The rearrangement links TRBV7-9 to TRBJ2-2; D is unresolved. The receptor comes from an adult in good health. The source was peripheral blood, collected on day 0 of AZD1222 vaccination. This CDR3 reads CAINYWGELFF. The CDR3 DNA reads as TGTGCCATCAACTATTGGGGGGAGCTGTTTTTT.